This T cell receptor beta chain was obtained from a study of shared clonotypes between healthy human individuals. V was cut by 3 bases and J by 4 bases, with 18 bases left in between. CDR1 and CDR2 (germline): MGHRA, YSYEKL. The CDR3 consists of 16 residues. It was into CD45RA+ naive and CD45RA-negative memory subsets that the CD4+ cells were split. Deep-level running was used for the assay. As originally analysed: ImmunoSEQ supplied junction-only sequences lacking quality scores, so filtering was different. The table came from immunoSEQ multiplex PCR; TCRdb's copy has only in-frame clones and leaves some out. The V and J calls and clone size were taken over from that table, and D and trimming were inferred from the DNA. The sample lists 2 million to 3 million clones, roughly 93% occurring once.

Sequences were obtained from naive CD4+ T cells from PBMCs. Subset noted: CD45RA+ positively selected. The source of this sequence is a man between 18 and 29 years old in good health. Some clones in this sample may be carry-over from other donors' samples. The rearrangement uses TRBV4-1 and TRBJ1-2; D remains unclear. CDR3 region: CASSQGGRGYTYGYTF. DNA of the CDR3: TGCGCCAGCAGCCAGGGTGGCAGAGGGTATACCTATGGCTACACCTTC.